These 26 T cell receptor beta chains share one sample of origin, sequenced in a study of CXCR3-negative and CXCR3-positive naive CD8 T cells. With UMI labels, 5' RACE was used to prepare the TRB cDNA libraries. TCRdb re-called the 5' RACE reads; every CDR3 protein appears as one record, without DNA. The sample table includes about 98,000 distinct CDR3 sequences. For these TCRs, the target antigens are not known. Study results and limitations: In CXCR3-positive naive cells, the TRB CDR3s were more hydrophobic than in CXCR3-negative naive cells.

The sequenced sample was naive CXCR3+ CD8+ T cells from blood. Subset: CD45RO-CCR7+CD27+CD95- naive CD8+ T cells expressing CXCR3 (TNR3+). These receptors were taken from a human donor in good health. Some clones in this sample may be carry-over from other donors' samples.

The chain carries TRBV7-6 and TRBJ2-7; TCRdb picks TRBD1, but there is no DNA to check that call. This CDR3 comprises 14 residues. Germline CDR1 reads SGHVS; CDR2 reads FNYEAQ. CDR3 region: CASSSGQGWYEQYF.

The rearrangement joins TRBV20-1 to TRBJ2-5; TCRdb outputs TRBD1, but without DNA this stays unchecked. Germline CDR1 reads DFQATT; CDR2 reads SNEGSKA (reference sequence). This CDR3 is 15 amino acids long. The CDR3: CSAYRRGAREETQYF.

This rearrangement joins TRBV7-3 to TRBJ2-2; as DNA is missing, the TRBD2 call by TCRdb cannot be tested. CDR3 size: 16 residues. Looked up from germline, CDR1 is SGHTA and CDR2 is FQGTGA. The CDR3: CASSLTGLSNTGELFF.

The rearrangement joins TRBV7-9 to TRBJ1-1; TCRdb's D gene call, TRBD1, goes unchecked for lack of DNA. The CDR3 is 14 residues long. Germline CDR1 is SEHNR and CDR2 is FQNEAQ (reference sequence). CDR3 in amino acids: CASSGGGYFSEAFF.

The chain joins TRBV7-9 to TRBJ2-5; TCRdb reports TRBD1, a call that lacks DNA to check it against. This CDR3 comprises 15 residues. Germline CDR1 and CDR2: SEHNR and FQNEAQ (reference sequence). The CDR3 is CASSFWQGANETQYF.

The V call is TRBV4-1, the J call TRBJ2-7. The CDR3 is 15 amino acids. Per the germline V gene, CDR1 is MGHRA and CDR2 is YSYEKL. The CDR3: CASSPGRTEPYEQYF.

The V gene is TRBV28, the J gene TRBJ2-7; TCRdb's D call, TRBD2, is unchecked because there is no DNA. Per the germline V gene, CDR1 is MDHEN and CDR2 is SYDVKM. This CDR3 contains 11 residues. The CDR3 is CASSPAREQYF. Full variable domain (rest looked up from reference TRBV28 and TRBJ2-7): DVKVTQSSRYLVKRTGEKVFLECVQDMDHENMFWYRQDPGLGLRLIYFSYDVKMKEKGDIPEGYSVSREKKERFSLILESASTNQTSMYLCASSPAREQYFGPGTRLTVT.

This chain joins TRBV29-1 and TRBJ2-7. CDR3 size: 11 residues. Germline V gene sequence: CDR1 SQVTM, CDR2 ANQGSEA. The CDR3 here is CSGGDSYEQYF.

V and J are TRBV4-2 and TRBJ1-1. The CDR3 is 14 residues long. In germline, CDR1 is LGHNA, CDR2 YNFKEQ. The CDR3 loop reads CASSQDPGNTEAFF.

This chain joins TRBV6-2 or TRBV6-3 and TRBJ2-2; without DNA, the TCRdb call of TRBD1 cannot be checked. The CDR3 runs 15 residues. The V gene's germline CDR1 is MNHEY and CDR2 SVGEGT. CDR3: CASSTGTTNTGELFF.

This chain uses TRBV14 with TRBJ2-7; the D call of TRBD2 rests on TCRdb alone, since no DNA is present to check it. Germline V lookup: CDR1 SGHDN, CDR2 FVKESK. The CDR3 runs to 14 residues. The CDR3 loop reads CASSPALATYEQYF.

This chain links TRBV7-9 with TRBJ2-3; TCRdb indicates TRBD2, and absent DNA this call remains unverified. CDR3 size: 16 residues. Germline CDR1 reads SEHNR; CDR2 reads FQNEAQ (reference sequence). This CDR3 is CASSGTSGGRTDTQYF.

The CDR3 here is CASSLSYSGELFF. This chain connects TRBV7-2 to TRBJ2-2. There are 13 residues in the CDR3. Germline V gene lookup returns CDR1 SGHTA and CDR2 FQGNSA.

The chain employs TRBV11-2 and TRBJ2-3; TCRdb names TRBD2, which stays unverified in the absence of DNA. The CDR3 sequence is 16 residues long. Germline CDR1 is SGHAT and CDR2 is FQNNGV. CDR3 region: CASSLAVGGASDTQYF.

CDR3 residues: CATSWGGDTEAFF. The J gene is TRBJ1-1, the V gene TRBV15. This CDR3 has 13 amino acids. Germline V lookup: CDR1 LNHNV, CDR2 YYDKDF (reference sequence).

The genes are TRBV21-1 and TRBJ2-1. TRBV21-1 is termed a pseudogene. The length of the CDR3 is 12 residues. CDR3 residues: CASSKYGNEQFF.

CDR3 amino acids: CASSPMQEDRYEQYF. This rearrangement joins TRBV5-6 to TRBJ2-7; TCRdb designates TRBD2, a call that cannot be tested without DNA. This CDR3 has 15 residues. Germline V gene lookup returns CDR1 SGHDT and CDR2 YYEEEE.

The V and J genes are TRBV29-1 and TRBJ2-3; the TCRdb call, TRBD2, lacks DNA for checking. There are 17 residues in the CDR3. Looked up from germline, CDR1 is SQVTM and CDR2 is ANQGSEA. The CDR3 here is CSVVGGLAGAGADTQYF.

The V call is TRBV7-8, the J call TRBJ2-2. This CDR3 is 13 amino acids long. Per the germline V gene, CDR1 is SGHVS and CDR2 is FQNEAQ. The CDR3 region is CASSLVDTGELFF.

This chain connects TRBV7-9 to TRBJ2-1; TCRdb's assignment of TRBD2 cannot be checked, as there is no DNA. This CDR3 comprises 15 residues. Per the germline V gene, CDR1 is SEHNR and CDR2 is FQNEAQ (reference sequence). The CDR3 loop reads CASRDPGTLNYEQFF.

The chain has TRBV20-1 and TRBJ2-1; TCRdb designates TRBD1, a call that cannot be tested without DNA. Germline CDR1 DFQATT, CDR2 SNEGSKA (reference sequence). The CDR3 contains 13 residues. Here the CDR3 reads CSATGTADNEQFF.

The rearrangement links TRBV7-9 to TRBJ1-6; the TCRdb call, TRBD1, lacks DNA for checking. Germline CDR1 and CDR2: SEHNR and FQNEAQ (reference sequence). This CDR3 comprises 16 residues. This CDR3 reads CASSHLSGTGVSPLHF.

The V call is TRBV18, the J call TRBJ2-3. Germline loops: CDR1 KGHSH, CDR2 LQKENI. This CDR3 comprises 15 residues. CDR3 residues: CASSPPNSPTDTQYF.

This CDR3 is CASGSGTGGGYEQYF. The V and J genes are TRBV19 and TRBJ2-7; with no DNA, the TCRdb D assignment of TRBD1 cannot be verified. This CDR3 spans 15 amino acids. Per the germline V gene, CDR1 is LNHDA and CDR2 is SQIVND (reference sequence).

The chain carries TRBV29-1 and TRBJ2-2. The CDR3 sequence is 12 residues long. CDR1 and CDR2 from the germline V gene are SQVTM and ANQGSEA. This chain's CDR3 is CSVAGNTGELFF.

This chain joins TRBV4-3 and TRBJ2-2; TCRdb designates TRBD2, a call that cannot be tested without DNA. The CDR3 extends over 16 amino acids. CDR1 is LGHNA, CDR2 YSLEER, per germline. The CDR3 here is CASSQELTKTTGELFF.